The 3 T cell receptor beta chains reported below all come from one sample, sequenced in a study of blood T cell repertoires in COVID-19. Clones were read by immunoSEQ multiplex PCR, and TCRdb kept only the in-frame ones, dropping some. The sample shows 200,000 to 300,000 clones, around 90% of them seen only once. The material sequenced was peripheral blood. Every receptor here comes from a man aged 55 to 69 who had recovered from COVID-19.

This rearrangement joins TRBV19 to TRBJ1-2, with 10 bases that match TRBD1. The germline V gene has CDR1 LNHDA and CDR2 SQIVND (reference sequence). The CDR3 is 15 amino acids. Trimming took 2 bases from V and 4 from J; bases not matched to a gene: 4. CDR3 residues: CASSILGQGTYGYTF. For the CDR3, the DNA is TGTGCCAGTAGTATACTGGGACAGGGGACCTATGGCTACACCTTC.

The chain uses TRBV28 and TRBJ2-3, with 7 bases fitting TRBD2. J was trimmed by 8 bases and V by 6 bases; bases with no gene match: 11. Germline CDR1 is MDHEN and CDR2 is SYDVKM. CDR3 length equals 14 residues. CDR3 nucleotides: TGTGCCAGCAGCGAGACTAGCCTCACCATTACGCAGTATTTT. Residues: CASSETSLTITQYF.

In its sample, this clone was seen once. The V gene is TRBV6-5, the J gene TRBJ1-2; D is unclear. With 6 bases removed from V and 8 bases from J, the gap between germline ends came to 16 bases. The CDR3 totals 13 residues. The germline gives CDR1 MNHEY, CDR2 SVGAGI. The DNA for the CDR3 is TGTGCCAGCAGCCCCTTTAGAAGCGTCGGCTACACCTTC. Translation gives CASSPFRSVGYTF.